This TCR beta chain was observed in a study of shared clonotypes between healthy human individuals. Study-wide results and caveats: Generation probabilities were higher for clonotypes shared across all four sorted-subset donors than for unshared ones. Relative to memory subsets, naive subsets generally showed larger estimated richness. Collection of samples was limited to blood; tissue repertoires likely differ.

This CDR3 is 15 amino acids long. Germline loops: CDR1 SEHNR, CDR2 FQNEAQ (reference sequence). The V end lost 1 base, the J end lost 2 bases, and 12 bases lay between the germline ends. CD45RO-negative, CCR7-selected cells formed the naive CD8 fraction, which excluded terminally differentiated effector memory CD45RA+ cells. The method was immunoSEQ multiplex PCR; TCRdb's version includes in-frame clones alone and lacks a portion of them. The sample lists around 2,000,000 clones, approximately 94% seen once, with roughly 1.2% in the top ten. On this clone: Its antigen is unknown. Other DNA sequences in the same sample also yield this CDR3.

The sequence derives from a man between 18 and 35 years old in good health. The chain has TRBV7-9 and TRBJ2-7, with TRBD2 as a possible D gene (6 bases). Specimen: naive CD8+ T cells sorted from blood. CDR3 region: CASSLGGGEAYEQYF. In DNA form, the CDR3 reads TGTGCCAGCAGCTTAGGTGGAGGGGAAGCCTACGAGCAGTACTTC.